This is a list of T cell receptor beta chains from one sample in a study of regulatory T cells in long-lasting Graves disease. A single record per CDR3 protein comes from TCRdb applying MiXCR to the multiplex PCR reads. The sample comprises roughly 450,000 distinct CDR3 sequences, approximately 23% of which are singletons, and around 13% rests with the top ten. This sample comprised peripheral blood mononuclear cells (PBMCs), obtained when the disease was refractory, from a patient treated with antithyroid drugs. Source of these receptors: a female donor with Graves disease. CDR3s include the opening cysteine and the closing phenylalanine or tryptophan. The D gene is left open where the match is weak. The listing skips clone size in some rows; elsewhere it reads once, few, many or a size class.

V gene: TRBV19
D gene: TRBD1
J gene: TRBJ1-5
clone size: NA
CDR3 protein: CASSIERGLQHF
CDR3 DNA: TGTGCCAGTAGTATAGAGAGGGGGCTCCAGCATTTT

V gene: TRBV9
D gene: NA
J gene: TRBJ1-5
clone size: few
CDR3 protein: CASSVGKGTPGQPQHF
CDR3 DNA: TGTGCCAGCAGCGTAGGAAAGGGTACTCCGGGGCAGCCCCAGCATTTT

V gene: TRBV11-2
D gene: NA
J gene: TRBJ2-5
clone size: many
CDR3 protein: CASSLGSQQETQYF
CDR3 DNA: TGTGCCAGCAGCCTTGGGTCGCAACAAGAGACCCAGTACTTC

V gene: TRBV19
D gene: TRBD2
J gene: TRBJ2-2
clone size: NA
CDR3 protein: CASQRGTVTGELFF
CDR3 DNA: TGTGCCAGTCAGCGGGGGACCGTCACCGGGGAGCTGTTTTTT

V gene: TRBV9
D gene: NA
J gene: TRBJ2-2
clone size: NA
CDR3 protein: CASSVKPGELFF
CDR3 DNA: TGTGCCAGCAGCGTAAAACCCGGGGAGCTGTTTTTT

V gene: TRBV29-1
D gene: NA
J gene: TRBJ1-5
clone size: NA
CDR3 protein: CSVRRAAGQPQHF
CDR3 DNA: TGCAGCGTTAGAAGGGCGGCAGGGCAGCCCCAGCATTTT

V gene: TRBV12-3/TRBV12-4
D gene: NA
J gene: TRBJ1-4
clone size: many
CDR3 protein: CASSLAPRNEKLFF
CDR3 DNA: TGTGCCAGCAGTTTAGCGCCCAGGAATGAAAAACTGTTTTTT

V gene: TRBV7-8
D gene: NA
J gene: TRBJ1-4
clone size: many
CDR3 protein: CASSLVRVSNEKLFF
CDR3 DNA: TGTGCCAGCAGCTTAGTCAGGGTATCTAATGAAAAACTGTTTTTT

V gene: TRBV20-1
D gene: NA
J gene: TRBJ1-2
clone size: few
CDR3 protein: CSGGSRYGYTF
CDR3 DNA: TGCAGTGGGGGCAGTCGCTATGGCTACACCTTC

V gene: TRBV6-2/TRBV6-3
D gene: NA
J gene: TRBJ2-7
clone size: NA
CDR3 protein: CASSSLDYEQYF
CDR3 DNA: TGTGCCAGCAGTTCCCTAGACTACGAGCAGTACTTC

V gene: TRBV7-9
D gene: TRBD1
J gene: TRBJ2-1
clone size: NA
CDR3 protein: CASSSRFTRQGNNEQFF
CDR3 DNA: TGTGCCAGCAGCTCCCGATTTACTCGACAGGGAAATAATGAGCAGTTCTTC

V gene: TRBV10-3
D gene: NA
J gene: TRBJ1-3
clone size: NA
CDR3 protein: CANGATSGNTIYF
CDR3 DNA: TGTGCCAACGGGGCCACCTCTGGAAACACCATATATTTT

V gene: TRBV11-2
D gene: NA
J gene: TRBJ2-6
clone size: few
CDR3 protein: CASSPRTYSGANVLTF
CDR3 DNA: TGTGCCAGCAGCCCGCGGACGTACTCTGGGGCCAACGTCCTGACTTTC

V gene: TRBV30
D gene: NA
J gene: TRBJ1-2
clone size: many
CDR3 protein: CAWSSGQNSGYTF
CDR3 DNA: TGTGCCTGGAGTTCCGGACAGAACTCTGGCTACACCTTC

V gene: TRBV5-4
D gene: TRBD1
J gene: TRBJ2-7
clone size: NA
CDR3 protein: CASSKRQGNDEQYF
CDR3 DNA: TGTGCCAGCAGCAAGCGACAGGGAAACGACGAGCAGTACTTC

V gene: TRBV30
D gene: TRBD1
J gene: TRBJ1-5
clone size: NA
CDR3 protein: CAWSVGTGGGQPQHF
CDR3 DNA: TGTGCCTGGAGTGTGGGGACAGGGGGGGGACAGCCCCAGCATTTT

V gene: TRBV5-1
D gene: NA
J gene: TRBJ2-2
clone size: few
CDR3 protein: CASSLAPRQDTGELFF
CDR3 DNA: TGCGCCAGCAGCTTGGCTCCCAGGCAGGACACCGGGGAGCTGTTTTTT

V gene: TRBV3-1
D gene: NA
J gene: TRBJ1-2
clone size: few
CDR3 protein: CASSQEGAGYGYTF
CDR3 DNA: TGTGCCAGCAGCCAAGAGGGGGCGGGCTATGGCTACACCTTC

V gene: TRBV20-1
D gene: NA
J gene: TRBJ2-5
clone size: few
CDR3 protein: CSARTAYQETQYF
CDR3 DNA: TGCAGTGCTAGGACCGCGTACCAAGAGACCCAGTACTTC

V gene: TRBV15
D gene: NA
J gene: TRBJ2-7
clone size: few
CDR3 protein: CATSRVQDPYEQYF
CDR3 DNA: TGTGCCACCAGCAGAGTCCAGGATCCCTACGAGCAGTACTTC

V gene: TRBV19
D gene: NA
J gene: TRBJ1-5
clone size: many
CDR3 protein: CASSMPIQPQHF
CDR3 DNA: TGTGCCAGTAGTATGCCCATTCAGCCCCAGCATTTT

V gene: TRBV5-4
D gene: NA
J gene: TRBJ2-5
clone size: many
CDR3 protein: CASSLAGGGGETQYF
CDR3 DNA: TGTGCCAGCAGCTTGGCTGGCGGGGGCGGAGAGACCCAGTACTTC

V gene: TRBV15
D gene: NA
J gene: TRBJ2-7
clone size: many
CDR3 protein: CATSTSGQAKPSEQYF
CDR3 DNA: TGTGCCACCAGCACCTCTGGGCAGGCCAAACCGTCCGAGCAGTACTTC

V gene: TRBV12-5
D gene: TRBD1
J gene: TRBJ2-7
clone size: NA
CDR3 protein: CASGLGTGSVHEQYF
CDR3 DNA: TGTGCTAGTGGTTTGGGGACAGGGTCGGTCCACGAGCAGTACTTC

V gene: TRBV12-3/TRBV12-4
D gene: NA
J gene: TRBJ1-2
clone size: many
CDR3 protein: CASSLQQGIVYGYTF
CDR3 DNA: TGTGCCAGCAGTTTGCAACAGGGAATCGTCTATGGCTACACCTTC

V gene: TRBV12-3/TRBV12-4
D gene: NA
J gene: TRBJ1-4
clone size: many
CDR3 protein: CASSSGITNEKLFF
CDR3 DNA: TGTGCCAGCAGTTCAGGGATTACGAATGAAAAACTGTTTTTT

V gene: TRBV2
D gene: NA
J gene: TRBJ2-1
clone size: many
CDR3 protein: CASSYESSGYNEQFF
CDR3 DNA: TGTGCCAGCAGTTACGAGTCCAGCGGGTACAATGAGCAGTTCTTC

V gene: TRBV28
D gene: NA
J gene: TRBJ1-5
clone size: many
CDR3 protein: CASSRGGGSNQPQHF
CDR3 DNA: TGTGCCAGCAGTCGGGGGGGAGGAAGCAATCAGCCCCAGCATTTT

V gene: TRBV7-2
D gene: TRBD1
J gene: TRBJ1-1
clone size: NA
CDR3 protein: CASSLAPQGRGNTEAFF
CDR3 DNA: TGTGCCAGCAGCTTAGCCCCACAGGGGCGGGGGAACACTGAAGCTTTCTTT

V gene: TRBV3-1
D gene: TRBD1
J gene: TRBJ1-3
clone size: NA
CDR3 protein: CASSPPTGAGNTIYF
CDR3 DNA: TGTGCCAGCAGCCCTCCGACAGGGGCTGGAAACACCATATATTTT

V gene: TRBV19
D gene: NA
J gene: TRBJ1-3
clone size: few
CDR3 protein: CASSLRSGNTIYF
CDR3 DNA: TGTGCCAGTAGTTTGCGCTCTGGAAACACCATATATTTT

V gene: TRBV29-1
D gene: NA
J gene: TRBJ2-6
clone size: NA
CDR3 protein: CSVSGLSGANVLTF
CDR3 DNA: TGCAGCGTCTCCGGACTGTCTGGGGCCAACGTCCTGACTTTC

V gene: TRBV6-1
D gene: NA
J gene: TRBJ1-3
clone size: NA
CDR3 protein: CASRHDKTSGGNTIYF
CDR3 DNA: TGTGCCAGCAGACATGACAAAACCTCCGGTGGAAACACCATATATTTT

V gene: TRBV19
D gene: NA
J gene: TRBJ2-2
clone size: once
CDR3 protein: CASSAITGTLAGELFF
CDR3 DNA: TGTGCCAGTAGTGCCATAACCGGGACCCTAGCCGGGGAGCTGTTTTTT

V gene: TRBV19
D gene: TRBD2
J gene: TRBJ2-2
clone size: NA
CDR3 protein: CASSAWLPSGRDGELFF
CDR3 DNA: TGTGCCAGTAGTGCATGGCTTCCTAGCGGGAGAGACGGGGAGCTGTTTTTT

V gene: TRBV28
D gene: NA
J gene: TRBJ1-2
clone size: few
CDR3 protein: CASSYSGYTF
CDR3 DNA: TGTGCCAGCAGTTACAGTGGCTACACCTTC

V gene: TRBV11-3
D gene: TRBD1
J gene: TRBJ2-1
clone size: once
CDR3 protein: CASSLFGTGGINEQFF
CDR3 DNA: TGTGCCAGCAGCTTATTTGGGACAGGGGGAATAAATGAGCAGTTCTTC

V gene: TRBV28
D gene: TRBD1
J gene: TRBJ2-7
clone size: NA
CDR3 protein: CASSSIQGALDEQYF
CDR3 DNA: TGTGCCAGCAGTTCAATTCAGGGGGCTCTTGACGAGCAGTACTTC

V gene: TRBV28
D gene: NA
J gene: TRBJ1-2
clone size: many
CDR3 protein: CATSQLGIQGGYGYTF
CDR3 DNA: TGTGCCACCTCCCAATTGGGTATTCAGGGAGGATATGGCTACACCTTC

V gene: TRBV19
D gene: TRBD1
J gene: TRBJ2-6
clone size: NA
CDR3 protein: CASSPGTGTSGANVLTF
CDR3 DNA: TGTGCCAGTAGTCCCGGGACAGGAACCTCTGGGGCCAACGTCCTGACTTTC

V gene: TRBV28
D gene: TRBD1
J gene: TRBJ1-2
clone size: many
CDR3 protein: CASSSGQGVDYGYTF
CDR3 DNA: TGTGCCAGCAGTTCCGGACAGGGCGTAGACTATGGCTACACCTTC

V gene: TRBV20-1
D gene: TRBD2
J gene: TRBJ2-3
clone size: NA
CDR3 protein: CSAPSPLGLAGVTDTQYF
CDR3 DNA: TGCAGTGCTCCTAGTCCCCTAGGACTAGCGGGAGTAACAGATACGCAGTATTTT

V gene: TRBV20-1
D gene: NA
J gene: TRBJ2-5
clone size: many
CDR3 protein: CSARLQETQYF
CDR3 DNA: TGCAGTGCTAGACTACAAGAGACCCAGTACTTC

V gene: TRBV15
D gene: NA
J gene: TRBJ2-5
clone size: many
CDR3 protein: CATSRSTTGAWETQYF
CDR3 DNA: TGTGCCACCAGCAGAAGTACCACGGGGGCCTGGGAGACCCAGTACTTC

V gene: TRBV11-2
D gene: NA
J gene: TRBJ1-6
clone size: many
CDR3 protein: CASIKATGQNSPLHF
CDR3 DNA: TGTGCCAGCATCAAGGCCACAGGGCAGAATTCACCCCTCCACTTT

V gene: TRBV6-1
D gene: NA
J gene: TRBJ1-2
clone size: many
CDR3 protein: CASSPPGHYYGYTF
CDR3 DNA: TGTGCCAGCAGTCCTCCGGGCCACTACTATGGCTACACCTTC

V gene: TRBV24-1
D gene: NA
J gene: TRBJ2-3
clone size: few
CDR3 protein: CATSDLLRTDTQYF
CDR3 DNA: TGTGCCACCAGTGATTTATTACGGACAGATACGCAGTATTTT

V gene: TRBV4-3
D gene: TRBD1
J gene: TRBJ1-1
clone size: NA
CDR3 protein: CASSRRDRGTLRAFF
CDR3 DNA: TGCGCCAGCAGCCGCCGGGACAGGGGGACACTGAGGGCTTTCTTT

V gene: TRBV7-8
D gene: TRBD1
J gene: TRBJ1-4
clone size: NA
CDR3 protein: CASSGRQGAAEKLFF
CDR3 DNA: TGTGCCAGCAGCGGCCGACAGGGGGCGGCTGAAAAACTGTTTTTT

V gene: TRBV7-3
D gene: TRBD1
J gene: TRBJ1-4
clone size: NA
CDR3 protein: CASSHRQGQGNEKLFF
CDR3 DNA: TGTGCCAGCAGCCACAGACAGGGCCAGGGTAATGAAAAACTGTTTTTT

V gene: TRBV12-3/TRBV12-4
D gene: NA
J gene: TRBJ1-1
clone size: many
CDR3 protein: CASSFRENTEAFF
CDR3 DNA: TGTGCCAGCAGCTTCAGGGAGAACACTGAAGCTTTCTTT

V gene: TRBV29-1
D gene: TRBD1
J gene: TRBJ2-2
clone size: NA
CDR3 protein: CSVRPTGQGDTGELFF
CDR3 DNA: TGCAGCGTCAGGCCCACGGGACAGGGCGACACCGGGGAGCTGTTTTTT

V gene: TRBV6-2/TRBV6-3
D gene: TRBD1
J gene: TRBJ2-7
clone size: NA
CDR3 protein: CASTRGDRGRYEQYF
CDR3 DNA: TGTGCCAGCACAAGGGGGGACAGGGGGCGGTACGAGCAGTACTTC

V gene: TRBV12-3/TRBV12-4
D gene: NA
J gene: TRBJ1-1
clone size: many
CDR3 protein: CASSPTLNTEAFF
CDR3 DNA: TGTGCCAGCAGTCCAACTCTGAACACTGAAGCTTTCTTT

V gene: TRBV6-2/TRBV6-3
D gene: NA
J gene: TRBJ1-6
clone size: NA
CDR3 protein: CASSEPTVRLGDSPLHF
CDR3 DNA: TGTGCCAGCAGTGAGCCGACAGTGAGGTTAGGGGATTCACCCCTCCACTTT

V gene: TRBV20-1
D gene: NA
J gene: TRBJ1-6
clone size: NA
CDR3 protein: CSARRAGYSPLHF
CDR3 DNA: TGCAGTGCTAGGAGGGCAGGATATTCACCCCTCCACTTT

V gene: TRBV19
D gene: TRBD1
J gene: TRBJ1-5
clone size: NA
CDR3 protein: CASSTAGTGVNQPRHF
CDR3 DNA: TGTGCCAGTAGTACCGCCGGGACAGGCGTCAATCAGCCCCGGCATTTT